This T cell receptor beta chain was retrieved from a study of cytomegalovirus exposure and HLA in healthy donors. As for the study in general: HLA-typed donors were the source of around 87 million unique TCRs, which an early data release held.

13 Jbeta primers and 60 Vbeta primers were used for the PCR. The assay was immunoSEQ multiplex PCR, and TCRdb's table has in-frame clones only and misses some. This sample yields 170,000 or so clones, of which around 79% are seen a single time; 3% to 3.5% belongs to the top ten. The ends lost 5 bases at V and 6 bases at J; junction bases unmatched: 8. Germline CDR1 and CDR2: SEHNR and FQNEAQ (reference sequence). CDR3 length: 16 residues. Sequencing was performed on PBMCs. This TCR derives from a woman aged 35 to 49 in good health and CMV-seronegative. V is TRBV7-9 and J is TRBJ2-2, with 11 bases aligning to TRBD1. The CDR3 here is CASSKPGQGAAGELFF. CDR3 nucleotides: TGTGCCAGCAGCAAACCCGGACAGGGGGCGGCCGGGGAGCTGTTTTTT.